Following are 17 T cell receptor beta chains from one sample sequenced in a study of cytomegalovirus exposure and HLA in healthy donors. Both 60 Vbeta primers and 13 Jbeta primers went into the PCR. Method: immunoSEQ multiplex PCR; TCRdb's copy keeps in-frame clones and lacks some. The sample holds 30,000 to 35,000 clones. The sequenced sample was PBMCs. The receptors stem from a man aged 35-49 years in good health and CMV-seronegative.

The CDR3 coding sequence is TGTGCCAGCAGCTTTCGACTAGCGGGAGTAGAGACCCAGTACTTC. It translates to CASSFRLAGVETQYF. The V and J genes are TRBV11-2 and TRBJ2-5, with 12 bases matching TRBD2. The germline gives CDR1 SGHAT, CDR2 FQNNGV. Losses at the gene ends were 3 bases for V and 4 bases for J; bases not matched to a gene: 3. This CDR3 has 15 residues.

The chain links TRBV27 to TRBJ1-1, with D unclear. Trimming shortened V by 6 bases and J by 0 bases, and 11 bases separated the two germline ends. Germline CDR1 and CDR2: MNHEY and SMNVEV (reference sequence). The length of the CDR3 is 14 residues. The chain's CDR3 is CASSPLVMNTEAFF. The CDR3 DNA sequence: TGTGCCAGCAGCCCCCTTGTAATGAACACTGAAGCTTTCTTT.

V and J are TRBV30 and TRBJ2-1; 8 bases are shared with TRBD1. V gave up 3 bases and J gave up 6 bases; unmatched junction bases: 7. Germline V CDR1 and CDR2: GTSNPN, SVGIG (reference sequence). This CDR3 comprises 14 residues. CDR3 in amino acids: CAWRARGTGNEQFF. CDR3 DNA: TGTGCCTGGAGGGCCAGAGGGACAGGCAATGAGCAGTTCTTC.

This rearrangement joins TRBV7-3 to TRBJ2-5; D is perhaps TRBD2 (6 bases). This CDR3 region has 16 residues. From germline, CDR1 is SGHTA and CDR2 FQGTGA. V was clipped by 5 bases and J by 2 bases, with 18 bases between them. The CDR3 sequence is CASSEARLAEQETQYF. CDR3 bases: TGTGCCAGCAGCGAGGCACGATTAGCGGAACAAGAGACCCAGTACTTC.

Turning to this clone: One end of the junction is discordant with germline, which a read error may explain. The V call is TRBV28, the J call TRBJ2-5; the D gene is possibly TRBD1 (6 bases). Germline CDR1 is MDHEN and CDR2 is SYDVKM. The CDR3 is 16 residues long. The CDR3 DNA sequence: TGTGCCAGCAGGGTAGTAAGTAAGGACAGCCAAGAGAACCAGTACTTC. Translation gives CASRVVSKDSQENQYF.

This chain joins TRBV7-9 and TRBJ1-1; weak D call: TRBD1 (5 bases). The V gene lost 2 bases and the J gene lost 6 bases, with 13 bases spanning the gap. The CDR3 extends over 14 amino acids. CDR1 is SEHNR and CDR2 is FQNEAQ in the germline V gene (reference sequence). CDR3 sequence: CASSLSVGEAEAFF. CDR3 DNA: TGTGCCAGCAGCTTAAGTGTGGGGGAGGCTGAAGCTTTCTTT. Drawing the rest from reference TRBV7-9 and TRBJ1-1, the complete variable domain is DTGVSQNPRHKITKRGQNVTFRCDPISEHNRLYWYRQTLGQGPEFLTYFQNEAQLEKSRLLSDRFSAERPKGSFSTLEIQRTEQGDSAMYLCASSLSVGEAEAFFGQGTRLTVV.

The V and J genes are TRBV27 and TRBJ2-5; a possible D gene is TRBD1 (8 bases). This CDR3 has 12 residues. CDR1 MNHEY and CDR2 SMNVEV come from the germline V gene (reference sequence). V was clipped by 7 bases and J by 5 bases, with 11 bases between them. CDR3 loop: CASKQGGETQYF. CDR3 DNA sequence: TGTGCCAGCAAACAGGGGGGGGAGACCCAGTACTTC.

The CDR3 DNA follows: TGTGCCAGCTCACCACAATCCGGGGGAGAGGGTGGCTACACCTTC. Its protein is CASSPQSGGEGGYTF. The chain carries TRBV18 and TRBJ1-2, with D possibly matching TRBD1 (5 bases). Germline loops: CDR1 KGHSH, CDR2 LQKENI. The V end was cut by 1 base, the J end by 7 bases, with 16 bases between. CDR3 length: 15 amino acids.

V is TRBV7-8 and J is TRBJ2-1, with TRBD1 matching 8 bases. V was pared by 3 bases and J by 16 bases, with 8 bases of the junction left unmatched. CDR3 length: 12 amino acids. Germline assignment: CDR1 SGHVS and CDR2 FQNEAQ. The CDR3 coding sequence is TGTGCCAGCAGCTTTCAACAGGGGGTGCCTTTCTTC. Translation gives CASSFQQGVPFF.

The chain has TRBV5-1 and TRBJ2-7; 9 bases agree with TRBD1. The CDR3 extends over 14 amino acids. The germline gives CDR1 SGHRS, CDR2 YFSETQ. V was pared by 3 bases and J by 6 bases, with 7 bases of the junction left unmatched. The chain's CDR3 is CASSYNTGGGEQYF. The DNA of the CDR3 is TGCGCCAGCAGCTACAATACAGGGGGCGGCGAGCAGTACTTC.

V and J are TRBV10-1 and TRBJ2-1; 7 bases line up with TRBD2. Germline CDR1 and CDR2: WNHNN and SYGVQD (reference sequence). This CDR3 comprises 15 residues. With V trimmed by 3 bases and J by 4 bases, 6 bases remained unmatched. In DNA form, the CDR3 reads TGCGCCAGCAGTGATGAGGGAGGGAAATACAATGAGCAGTTCTTC. Amino acid sequence: CASSDEGGKYNEQFF.

J is TRBJ1-4 and V is TRBV28; D perhaps matches TRBD1 (6 bases). CDR1 and CDR2 from the germline V gene are MDHEN and SYDVKM. CDR3 size: 14 residues. V lost 9 bases and J 4 bases, leaving 15 bases between the germline ends. CDR3 region: CASTGGRGNEKLFF. CDR3 bases: TGTGCCAGTACCGGGGGGCGAGGTAATGAAAAACTGTTTTTT.

A remark on this clone: The junction departs from the called germline gene at one end, perhaps through a read error. The J gene is TRBJ2-3, the V gene TRBV5-1, with 8 bases lining up with TRBD1. CDR1 is SGHRS, CDR2 YFSETQ, per germline. The CDR3 is 14 residues long. The CDR3 here is CASSLTGGADKQYF. The CDR3 DNA reads as TGCGCCAGCAGCCTAACAGGGGGTGCAGATAAGCAGTATTTT. The whole variable domain, remainder taken from reference TRBV5-1 and TRBJ2-3, is KAGVTQTPRYLIKTRGQQVTLSCSPISGHRSVSWYQQTPGQGLQFLFEYFSETQRNKGNFPGRFSGRQFSNSRSEMNVSTLELGDSALYLCASSLTGGADKQYFGPGTRLTVL.

The rearrangement joins TRBV9 to TRBJ2-6, with a tentative D call TRBD1 (5 bases). Looked up from germline, CDR1 is SGDLS and CDR2 is YYNGEE. V lost 3 bases to trimming and J lost 7 bases, with 8 bases between them. The CDR3 is 13 amino acids. The CDR3 nucleotides are TGTGCCAGCAGCGAGGGGTCCGCCAACGTCCTGACTTTC. This encodes CASSEGSANVLTF.

V gene TRBV28 combines with J gene TRBJ2-1; TRBD2 matches at 14 bases. The V gene's germline CDR1 is MDHEN and CDR2 SYDVKM. The CDR3 sequence is 16 residues long. Trimming took 3 bases from V and 12 from J; bases not matched to a gene: 10. The CDR3 spells CASSFGGTSGSKPQFF. The CDR3 DNA sequence: TGTGCCAGCAGTTTTGGCGGGACTAGCGGGAGTAAACCGCAGTTCTTC.

The genes are TRBV30 and TRBJ2-7; D is possibly TRBD2 (6 bases). V was clipped by 3 bases and J by 4 bases, with 10 bases between them. Germline V gives CDR1 GTSNPN, CDR2 SVGIG (reference sequence). The CDR3 is 12 amino acids. The CDR3 here is CAWSQLAYEQYF. As DNA, the CDR3 is TGTGCCTGGAGCCAACTAGCTTACGAGCAGTACTTC.

The chain links TRBV4-2 to TRBJ2-1; perhaps TRBD2 as D (5 bases). Trimming stripped 1 base from V and 10 bases from J, with 20 bases between. The CDR3 contains 16 residues. Germline V CDR1 and CDR2: LGHNA, YNFKEQ. The CDR3, as DNA: TGTGCCAGCAGCCAAGGCAGCCCGGGATCGAAGGACGAGCAGTTCTTC. This sequence encodes CASSQGSPGSKDEQFF.